One and the same sample provided the 24 T cell receptor beta chains below, sequenced in a study of T cell responses to AZD1222 COVID-19 vaccine. The table came from immunoSEQ multiplex PCR; TCRdb's copy has only in-frame clones and leaves some out. The sample has about 93,000 clones; 89% are singletons. Sample: peripheral blood, taken on day 0 of MenACWY control vaccination. The receptors originated from an adult in good health.

The rearrangement links TRBV4-1 to TRBJ2-1; D remains ambiguous. The CDR3 spans 15 residues. V was cut by 0 bases and J by 7 bases, with 13 bases left in between. Germline V lookup: CDR1 MGHRA, CDR2 YSYEKL. The chain's CDR3 is CASSQDNTDVNEQFF. The CDR3 bases are TGCGCCAGCAGCCAAGACAATACAGACGTGAATGAGCAGTTCTTC.

This rearrangement joins TRBV5-1 to TRBJ1-6; TRBD1 matches 9 bases. Germline V gene sequence: CDR1 SGHRS, CDR2 YFSETQ. V dropped 4 bases and J dropped 10; count of bases not matched to a gene: 6. The CDR3 runs to 14 residues. The CDR3 is CASSPDRGRSPLHF. The DNA for the CDR3 is TGCGCCAGCAGCCCGGACAGGGGCCGGTCACCCCTCCACTTT.

This rearrangement joins TRBV7-6 to TRBJ1-1; D uncertain. From germline, CDR1 is SGHVS and CDR2 FNYEAQ. There are 15 residues in the CDR3. The V end lost 2 bases, the J end lost 1 base, and 11 bases lay between the germline ends. CDR3 coding DNA: TGTGCCAGCAGCTTATATGTGTATGGGAACACTGAAGCTTTCTTT. Translating it yields CASSLYVYGNTEAFF.

Here the CDR3 reads CASSFGGSYEQYF. The CDR3 DNA reads as TGCGCCAGCAGCTTCGGAGGCTCCTACGAGCAGTACTTC. The chain uses TRBV5-1 and TRBJ2-7; D is possibly TRBD2 (5 bases). Trimming took 2 bases from V and 0 from J, leaving 6 bases between them. Per germline, CDR1 SGHRS and CDR2 YFSETQ. This CDR3 has 13 residues.

This chain uses TRBV6-5 with TRBJ1-1; 7 bases match TRBD1. The CDR3 length is 14 residues. V gave up 7 bases and J gave up 1 base; unmatched junction bases: 6. Germline lookup yields CDR1 MNHEY and CDR2 SVGAGI. As DNA, the CDR3 is TGTGCCAGCACCGAGACAGGGTGGAACACTGAAGCTTTCTTT. This sequence encodes CASTETGWNTEAFF.

This clone has only a few counts. This chain uses TRBV19 with TRBJ1-5; maybe TRBD1 (5 bases). Germline V CDR1 and CDR2: LNHDA, SQIVND (reference sequence). V lost 6 bases, J lost 5 bases, and 11 bases lay in between. CDR3 length: 13 residues. The CDR3 DNA reads as TGTGCCAGTAGCGGGGGATACGATCAGCCCCAGCATTTT. Amino acids: CASSGGYDQPQHF.

The chain joins TRBV28 to TRBJ2-2, with D maybe TRBD2 (6 bases). The V gene's germline CDR1 is MDHEN and CDR2 SYDVKM. The CDR3 is 15 residues long. The V and J ends lost 3 bases and 4 bases respectively, with 12 bases between them. Written as DNA, the CDR3 is TGTGCCAGCAGTTTCCCCATGGGAGGCACCGGGGAGCTGTTTTTT. This gives the protein CASSFPMGGTGELFF. The full variable domain, rest sourced from reference TRBV28 and TRBJ2-2, is DVKVTQSSRYLVKRTGEKVFLECVQDMDHENMFWYRQDPGLGLRLIYFSYDVKMKEKGDIPEGYSVSREKKERFSLILESASTNQTSMYLCASSFPMGGTGELFFGEGSRLTVL.

The chain links TRBV19 to TRBJ2-2; 8 bases match TRBD2. Germline V gives CDR1 LNHDA, CDR2 SQIVND (reference sequence). The CDR3 spans 17 residues. J was trimmed by 1 base and V by 2 bases; bases with no gene match: 6. The CDR3 nucleotides read TGTGCCAGTAGTATACCCGCGGGGGGCTTGAACACCGGGGAGCTGTTTTTT. This sequence encodes CASSIPAGGLNTGELFF.

This chain connects TRBV6-2 or TRBV6-3 to TRBJ1-4; TRBD1 is a possible D gene (5 bases). Trimming cost V 0 bases and J 5 bases, with 19 bases left between them. Looked up from germline, CDR1 is MNHEY and CDR2 is SVGEGT. The CDR3 is made up of 18 amino acids. The CDR3 region is CASSYSTSSGGQNEKLFF. The CDR3 nucleotides read TGTGCCAGCAGTTACTCGACCTCCTCGGGTGGACAAAATGAAAAACTGTTTTTT.

This chain joins TRBV7-2 and TRBJ1-1; D may be TRBD1 (6 bases). This CDR3 region has 15 residues. V lost 3 bases and J 1 base, leaving 12 bases between the germline ends. Germline lookup yields CDR1 SGHTA and CDR2 FQGNSA. CDR3 sequence: CASSFGGPRNTEAFF. Here the CDR3 DNA reads TGTGCCAGCAGCTTCGGGGGCCCTAGGAACACTGAAGCTTTCTTT.

The chain is built from TRBV6-5 and TRBJ1-1; maybe TRBD1 (5 bases). Germline V gene lookup returns CDR1 MNHEY and CDR2 SVGAGI. The CDR3 is 15 amino acids. Trimming pared 7 bases from V and 3 bases from J, leaving 18 bases between. CDR3 sequence (DNA): TGTGCCAGCACCCGGTGGATGACAGATCACACTGAAGCTTTCTTT. Encoded protein: CASTRWMTDHTEAFF.

The V and J genes are TRBV6-1 and TRBJ1-4; a possible D gene is TRBD1 (6 bases). This CDR3 is built from 14 residues. Germline V lookup: CDR1 MNHNS, CDR2 SASEGT. Trimming shortened V by 3 bases and J by 4 bases, and 9 bases separated the two germline ends. CDR3 nucleotide sequence: TGTGCCAGCAGTGACCGACAGGTTAATGAAAAACTGTTTTTT. This translates into CASSDRQVNEKLFF.

The gene calls are TRBV5-1 and TRBJ2-2; D not certain. The ends were cut back, 0 bases at V and 5 bases at J, with 5 bases in the middle. The CDR3 covers 13 residues. Germline V gives CDR1 SGHRS, CDR2 YFSETQ. CDR3 nucleotides: TGCGCCAGCAGCTTGGAGAGGACCGGGGAGCTGTTTTTT. It codes for CASSLERTGELFF.

The rearrangement joins TRBV19 to TRBJ1-5, with a weak D call TRBD1 (5 bases). The germline V gene encodes CDR1 LNHDA and CDR2 SQIVND (reference sequence). V was cut by 3 bases and J by 1 base, with 10 bases left in between. This CDR3 spans 15 amino acids. The CDR3 nucleotides read TGTGCCAGTAGTATCGAGGGGTTGAGCAATCAGCCCCAGCATTTT. This gives the protein CASSIEGLSNQPQHF.

This clone was found once. The rearrangement links TRBV29-1 to TRBJ2-2; TRBD1 matches 7 bases. J gave up 0 bases and V 6 bases, and 7 bases lay outside the gene matches. Germline V gene lookup returns CDR1 SQVTM and CDR2 ANQGSEA. This CDR3 is built from 15 residues. CDR3 sequence: CSVVQGITNTGELFF. CDR3 nucleotides: TGCAGCGTGGTACAGGGGATTACGAACACCGGGGAGCTGTTTTTT.

The J gene is TRBJ2-3, the V gene TRBV6-5; no reliable D call. The germline V gene has CDR1 MNHEY and CDR2 SVGAGI. The V end lost 6 bases, the J end lost 0 bases, and 10 bases lay between the germline ends. The CDR3 length is 14 residues. The CDR3 nucleotides read TGTGCCAGCAGCGGGTCAACTAGCACAGATACGCAGTATTTT. Translating it yields CASSGSTSTDTQYF.

V usage is TRBV7-2 and J usage is TRBJ2-7, with D tentatively TRBD2 (7 bases). CDR3 length: 15 amino acids. Trimming stripped 4 bases from V and 6 bases from J, with 19 bases between. Germline assignment: CDR1 SGHTA and CDR2 FQGNSA. CDR3: CASSSTVGGAVEQYF. CDR3 bases: TGTGCCAGCAGCTCGACAGTAGGGGGGGCCGTCGAGCAGTACTTC.

The V gene is TRBV12-5, the J gene TRBJ2-1, with D possibly called TRBD1 or TRBD2 (5 bases each). The germline V and J ends were trimmed by 5 bases and 3 bases, with 14 bases remaining between them. Per germline, CDR1 LGHNT and CDR2 FRNRAP. The CDR3 contains 15 residues. CDR3 nucleotide sequence: TGTGCTAGTGGTCACGGGACGGAACACTACAATGAGCAGTTCTTC. Translating it yields CASGHGTEHYNEQFF.

The chain joins TRBV3-1 (or the pseudogene TRBV3-2) to TRBJ1-1; possible D gene TRBD1, 5 bases. Germline V lookup: CDR1 LGHDT, CDR2 YNNKEL (reference sequence). V was clipped by 11 bases and J by 3 bases, with 10 bases between them. The CDR3 sequence is 11 residues long. CDR3 sequence reads: CASRGDTEAFF. In DNA form, the CDR3 reads TGTGCCTCCCGAGGGGACACTGAAGCTTTCTTT.

CDR3 sequence reads: CASSSDRERKLYGYTF. The CDR3, as DNA: TGTGCCAGCAGCTCGGACAGGGAGAGAAAACTTTATGGCTACACCTTC. The rearrangement links TRBV7-8 to TRBJ1-2; 8 nucleotides line up with TRBD1. After removal of 4 bases from V and 5 bases from J, the junction contained 12 bases not matched to a gene. This CDR3 is built from 16 residues. Germline V gene data show CDR1 as SGHVS and CDR2 as FQNEAQ.

This chain joins TRBV19 and TRBJ1-5; D call uncertain. The CDR3 consists of 15 residues. Germline CDR1 LNHDA, CDR2 SQIVND (reference sequence). V lost 3 bases, J lost 1 base, and 10 bases lay in between. CDR3 in amino acids: CASSMRHSSNQPQHF. The CDR3 coding sequence is TGTGCCAGTAGTATGAGACACTCAAGCAATCAGCCCCAGCATTTT.

V usage is TRBV6-2 or TRBV6-3 and J usage is TRBJ2-7, with 13 bases matching TRBD2. Germline V CDR1 and CDR2: MNHEY, SVGEGT. The CDR3 spans 14 residues. The junction had 2 bases not matched to a gene; V was cut back by 3 bases and J by 6 bases. The CDR3 DNA follows: TGTGCCAGCAGTTATACTAGCGGGGGGGCCGAGCAGTACTTC. Protein: CASSYTSGGAEQYF.

This sequence joins TRBV7-9 and TRBJ1-1; no definite D call. The CDR3 is 13 residues long. Germline lookup yields CDR1 SEHNR and CDR2 FQNEAQ (reference sequence). The germline V and J ends were trimmed by 1 base and 0 bases, with 3 bases remaining between them. CDR3 residues: CASSLDVNTEAFF. As DNA, the CDR3 is TGTGCCAGCAGCTTAGATGTGAACACTGAAGCTTTCTTT.

The chain recombines TRBV6-4 with TRBJ1-1; possibly TRBD1 for D (5 bases). The germline V gene encodes CDR1 MRHNA and CDR2 SNTAGT. The CDR3 consists of 14 residues. Trimming pared 3 bases from V and 5 bases from J, leaving 13 bases between. Here the CDR3 reads CASSERGWGTEAFF. As DNA, the CDR3 is TGTGCCAGCAGTGAAAGGGGTTGGGGAACTGAAGCTTTCTTT.